Each of the 5 T cell receptor beta chains below was sequenced from the same sample in a study of cytomegalovirus exposure and HLA in healthy donors. Primers: 60 Vbeta forward and 13 Jbeta reverse. Here immunoSEQ multiplex PCR was the method, and the copy in TCRdb shows in-frame clones only, minus some. The sample records tens of thousands of clones, approximately 69% being singletons. The sample taken for sequencing was PBMCs. The receptors shown here come from a boy aged 5 to 17 in good health and CMV-seropositive.

The rearrangement uses TRBV7-2 and TRBJ2-7; TRBD2 aligns across 7 bases. J gave up 9 bases and V 2 bases, and 7 bases lay outside the gene matches. Germline V gene lookup returns CDR1 SGHTA and CDR2 FQGNSA. The CDR3 runs 13 residues. CDR3 nucleotide sequence: TGTGCCAGCAGCTTAACCGGACTAGTAGGGCAGTACTTC. Translating gives CASSLTGLVGQYF.

This chain uses TRBV12-5 with TRBJ1-1; a possible D gene is TRBD1 (6 bases). V was clipped by 0 bases and J by 2 bases, with 16 bases between them. The CDR3 runs 17 residues. CDR1 LGHNT and CDR2 FRNRAP come from the germline V gene. DNA of the CDR3: TGTGCTAGTGGTTTGGTACCCACAGGGCGGCCTAACACTGAAGCTTTCTTT. Amino acid sequence: CASGLVPTGRPNTEAFF. Filled out from reference TRBV12-5 and TRBJ1-1, the complete variable domain reads DARVTQTPRHKVTEMGQEVTMRCQPILGHNTVFWYRQTMMQGLELLAYFRNRAPLDDSGMPKDRFSAEMPDATLATLKIQPSEPRDSAVYFCASGLVPTGRPNTEAFFGQGTRLTVV.

In regard to this clone: Germline and junction disagree at one end, which may indicate a read error. The genes are TRBV4-1 and TRBJ1-5; D not resolved. This CDR3 comprises 13 residues. Germline loops: CDR1 MGHRA, CDR2 YSYEKL. This CDR3 reads CASSQEQDRPQNF. CDR3 in DNA: TGCGCCAGCAGCCAAGAGCAGGATAGGCCCCAGAATTTT.

This clone was counted a few times. The chain recombines TRBV29-1 with TRBJ1-2, with TRBD1 matching over 7 bases. The CDR3 has 15 residues. CDR1 SQVTM and CDR2 ANQGSEA come from the germline V gene. J lost 5 bases, V lost 7 bases, and 16 bases had no gene match. The CDR3 sequence is CSAYLAETGKYGYTF. CDR3 sequence (DNA): TGCAGCGCCTACCTAGCTGAGACAGGGAAATATGGCTACACCTTC.

This clone was seen once. The chain links TRBV7-2 to TRBJ1-1; D perhaps matches TRBD1 (6 bases). V was cut by 4 bases and J by 6 bases, with 15 bases left in between. The CDR3 is 14 residues long. CDR1 SGHTA and CDR2 FQGNSA come from the germline V gene. For the CDR3, the DNA is TGTGCCAGCAGCTCCAAGTGGGGGGGCGCTGAAGCTTTCTTT. It translates to CASSSKWGGAEAFF.